Listed here are 32 T cell receptor beta chains from one sample, sequenced in a study of regulatory T cells in long-lasting Graves disease. Arm-PCR of CDR3 regions and iRepertoire HTBI primers were the basis on which TCR beta libraries were built. TCRdb redid the calling of the multiplex PCR reads with MiXCR, one entry per CDR3 protein. The sample carries 500,000 or so distinct CDR3 sequences, about a sixth recorded once. Noted time point: newly diagnosed GD, antithyroid drugs for less than 3 months. The TCR library was made from RNA extracted from PBMCs. These data were likewise used in another study, on T cells in Graves' hyperthyroidism and ophthalmopathy.

The sequenced sample was peripheral blood mononuclear cells (PBMCs), obtained at new diagnosis, from a patient treated with antithyroid drugs. The receptors shown here come from a middle-aged man with Graves disease.

This clonotype came up many times. V usage is TRBV28 and J usage is TRBJ2-7, with D possibly matching TRBD1 (6 bases). Trimming shortened V by 7 bases and J by 2 bases, and 12 bases separated the two germline ends. Germline V gene data show CDR1 as MDHEN and CDR2 as SYDVKM. CDR3 size: 13 residues. This CDR3 is CASTSGTPYEQYF. CDR3 sequence (DNA): TGTGCCAGCACCTCCGGGACACCCTACGAGCAGTACTTC.

This clonotype was seen only a few times. The chain is built from TRBV18 and TRBJ2-7, with D possibly being TRBD2 (6 bases). Germline loops: CDR1 KGHSH, CDR2 LQKENI. This CDR3 comprises 14 residues. V lost 0 bases and J lost 6, with 12 bases in between. The chain's CDR3 is CASSPPAAGSEQYF. The CDR3 DNA follows: TGTGCCAGCTCACCACCGGCGGCGGGAAGCGAGCAGTACTTC.

This clonotype was seen a few times. The rearrangement links TRBV20-1 to TRBJ1-4; a possible D gene is TRBD1 (5 bases). The ends were cut back, 3 bases at V and 7 bases at J, with 12 bases in the middle. Per the germline V gene, CDR1 is DFQATT and CDR2 is SNEGSKA (reference sequence). The CDR3 is 13 residues long. CDR3 sequence: CSASWGLGEKLFF. CDR3 bases: TGCAGTGCTAGCTGGGGGTTGGGTGAAAAACTGTTTTTT.

The rearrangement joins TRBV4-2 to TRBJ2-3; 8 bases line up with TRBD2. Trimming removed 4 bases from V and 3 bases from J; junction bases left unmatched: 12. Germline V gene lookup returns CDR1 LGHNA and CDR2 YNFKEQ. CDR3 size: 17 residues. The CDR3 coding sequence is TGTGCCAGCAGCCCCCACGGGGCTAGCGGGCGGACAGATACGCAGTATTTT. Protein product: CASSPHGASGRTDTQYF.

There are a few counts of this clonotype. The chain recombines TRBV12-5 with TRBJ2-1; 7 bases match TRBD2. Trimming cost V 1 base and J 8 bases; bases outside gene matches: 2. Germline V gene lookup returns CDR1 LGHNT and CDR2 FRNRAP. The CDR3 length is 13 residues. This CDR3 is CASGLGAGYEQFF. DNA of the CDR3: TGTGCTAGTGGTTTGGGAGCGGGATATGAGCAGTTCTTC.

This clonotype was picked up many times. This rearrangement joins TRBV30 to TRBJ2-7; D is undetermined. The CDR3 consists of 15 residues. Germline V lookup: CDR1 GTSNPN, CDR2 SVGIG (reference sequence). V was trimmed by 4 bases and J by 3 bases, leaving 19 bases between them. CDR3 nucleotides: TGTGCCTGGAAGTGGGGTAACCCGGGCGGCTACGAGCAGTACTTC. Residues: CAWKWGNPGGYEQYF.

CDR3 sequence (DNA): TGTGCCAGCAGTTACTTGGGCAGCGACACCTACAATGAGCAGTTCTTC. This encodes CASSYLGSDTYNEQFF. The chain has TRBV6-5 and TRBJ2-1; no clear D. V lost 1 base, J lost 2 bases, and 12 bases lay in between. CDR3 size: 16 residues. Looked up from germline, CDR1 is MNHEY and CDR2 is SVGAGI.

Written as DNA, the CDR3 is TGTGCCAGCAGCACCCTGGCGGGAGGAGCTGAGCAGTTCTTC. Translated, it gives CASSTLAGGAEQFF. The chain couples TRBV9 to TRBJ2-1; TRBD2 matches 8 bases. J was trimmed by 9 bases and V by 4 bases; bases with no gene match: 9. The germline gives CDR1 SGDLS, CDR2 YYNGEE. This CDR3 has 14 residues.

This clonotype was observed many times. The chain is built from TRBV18 and TRBJ2-7, with 8 bases identical to TRBD2. In germline, CDR1 is KGHSH, CDR2 LQKENI. Germline trimming cut 8 bases from V and 2 bases from J; bases unmatched to any gene: 5. This CDR3 is built from 13 residues. The CDR3, as DNA: TGTGCCAGCAGTCCGGGAGGGCCCTACGAGCAGTACTTC. Encoded protein: CASSPGGPYEQYF.

The J gene is TRBJ1-1, the V gene TRBV9; D unclear. Germline-derived CDR1 and CDR2 are SGDLS and YYNGEE. The CDR3 sequence is 15 residues long. Trimming took off 0 bases at V and 4 bases at J, with 13 bases between the two ends. CDR3 sequence: CASSVGFQSVTEAFF. The CDR3 nucleotides are TGTGCCAGCAGCGTAGGTTTTCAGTCAGTCACTGAAGCTTTCTTT.

There are many counts of this clonotype. The chain carries TRBV20-1 and TRBJ2-3; TRBD2 matches at 7 bases. With V trimmed by 7 bases and J by 0 bases, 10 bases remained unmatched. The CDR3 extends over 15 amino acids. Germline lookup yields CDR1 DFQATT and CDR2 SNEGSKA (reference sequence). The CDR3 spells CSVSGDALSTDTQYF. The CDR3 DNA is TGCAGTGTGAGCGGGGACGCTTTAAGCACAGATACGCAGTATTTT.

This clonotype was counted only a few times. The chain employs TRBV20-1 and TRBJ1-5; 7 positions match TRBD1. This CDR3 is built from 13 residues. J gave up 7 bases and V 4 bases, and 7 bases lay outside the gene matches. Germline-derived CDR1 and CDR2 are DFQATT and SNEGSKA (reference sequence). CDR3 residues: CSAKDREGQPQHF. The CDR3 coding sequence is TGCAGTGCTAAAGACAGGGAGGGCCAGCCCCAGCATTTT.

On this clonotype: A much more abundant neighbour one base away suggests this may be a read error. V is TRBV29-1 and J is TRBJ1-1, with D possibly being TRBD1 (5 bases). V lost 5 bases and J lost 10, with 17 bases in between. CDR3 length: 12 amino acids. Germline lookup yields CDR1 SQVTM and CDR2 ANQGSEA. The CDR3 nucleotides are TGCAGCGTTACTCAGGACACTCAGACAGCTTTCTTT. Protein: CSVTQDTQTAFF. Looking up the rest from reference TRBV29-1 and TRBJ1-1 gives the full variable domain: SAVISQKPSRDICQRGTSLTIQCQVDSQVTMMFWYRQQPGQSLTLIATANQGSEATYESGFVIDKFPISRPNLTFSTLTVSNMSPEDSSIYLCSVTQDTQTAFFGQGTRLTVV.

J is TRBJ2-1 and V is TRBV12-3 or TRBV12-4, with D maybe TRBD1 (5 bases). The CDR3 has 16 residues. Trimming took 0 bases from V and 9 from J, leaving 18 bases between them. The CDR3 region is CASSLAGLPPKGEQFF. The CDR3 region has the DNA TGTGCCAGCAGTTTAGCGGGGCTCCCTCCGAAGGGTGAGCAGTTCTTC.

This rearrangement joins TRBV20-1 to TRBJ1-5; D call uncertain. Trimming removed 6 bases from V and 0 bases from J, with 9 bases in between. Germline assignment: CDR1 DFQATT and CDR2 SNEGSKA (reference sequence). This CDR3 has 13 amino acids. The CDR3 sequence: CSASGSSNQPQHF. In nucleotides, the CDR3 is TGCAGTGCCAGCGGCAGTAGCAATCAGCCCCAGCATTTT.

This clonotype was counted only a few times. The V and J genes are TRBV7-3 and TRBJ2-1; maybe TRBD2 (5 bases). In germline, CDR1 is SGHTA, CDR2 FQGTGA. The V end lost 2 bases, the J end lost 8 bases, and 13 bases lay between the germline ends. The CDR3 consists of 14 residues. The CDR3 coding sequence is TGTGCCAGCAGCTTAGCGGACTCTTTGTATGAGCAGTTCTTC. It is translated as CASSLADSLYEQFF.

In its sample, this clonotype was seen many times. The chain combines TRBV12-3 or TRBV12-4 with TRBJ2-3; D is unresolved. The CDR3 sequence is 15 residues long. V lost 0 bases and J 2 bases, leaving 9 bases between the germline ends. The CDR3 nucleotides read TGTGCCAGCAGTTTAGCAGGGTGGGTCACAGATACGCAGTATTTT. Translation gives CASSLAGWVTDTQYF.

This clonotype was seen many times. The genes are TRBV6-1 and TRBJ2-3; 10 bases line up with TRBD1. After removal of 6 bases from V and 1 base from J, the junction contained 1 base not matched to a gene. This CDR3 contains 14 residues. Germline values: CDR1 MNHNS, CDR2 SASEGT. CDR3 DNA: TGTGCCAGCAGAGGGACAGGGGGCACAGATACGCAGTATTTT. As protein: CASRGTGGTDTQYF.

This clonotype has just a few counts. The chain employs TRBV28 and TRBJ2-3; TRBD2 might be the D (6 bases). The J call may be faulty, since TRBJ2-7 better matches the DNA end. Per the germline V gene, CDR1 is MDHEN and CDR2 is SYDVKM. CDR3 size: 12 residues. The CDR3 bases are TGTGCCAGCAGTATAGCGGCCTACGAGCAGTACTTC. This sequence encodes CASSIAAYEQYF.

This clonotype was seen ten or more times. The chain employs TRBV28 and TRBJ1-1; D unresolved. The CDR3 spans 14 residues. Germline lookup yields CDR1 MDHEN and CDR2 SYDVKM. The V end lost 5 bases, the J end lost 4 bases, and 14 bases lay between the germline ends. The CDR3 region has the DNA TGTGCCAGCAGTGGTCACTGGGATAGCACTGAAGCTTTCTTT. Translated, it gives CASSGHWDSTEAFF.

J is TRBJ1-1 and V is TRBV29-1; D is unclear. The CDR3 is 14 residues long. Trimming removed 1 base at V and 2 bases at J, with 11 bases between. Germline V CDR1 and CDR2: SQVTM, ANQGSEA. CDR3 sequence (DNA): TGCAGCGTTGAAGTGCGGGGAATCAACACTGAAGCTTTCTTT. Residues: CSVEVRGINTEAFF. The full variable domain, rest sourced from reference TRBV29-1 and TRBJ1-1, is SAVISQKPSRDICQRGTSLTIQCQVDSQVTMMFWYRQQPGQSLTLIATANQGSEATYESGFVIDKFPISRPNLTFSTLTVSNMSPEDSSIYLCSVEVRGINTEAFFGQGTRLTVV.

The chain employs TRBV7-9 and TRBJ2-7; 10 bases agree with TRBD2. V trimming: 1 base; J trimming: 1 base; junction bases outside the gene matches: 19. CDR3 size: 21 residues. Germline lookup yields CDR1 SEHNR and CDR2 FQNEAQ (reference sequence). The CDR3 DNA reads as TGTGCCAGCAGCTTAGATAGGGCGGGACTAGCGAGAGGCCCGTCATCCTACGAGCAGTACTTC. Translated, it gives CASSLDRAGLARGPSSYEQYF.

The V gene is TRBV20-1, the J gene TRBJ2-5; D uncertain. Germline CDR1 DFQATT, CDR2 SNEGSKA (reference sequence). The CDR3 length is 11 residues. Between the trimmed V and J ends, which lost 3 bases and 3 bases, there was a span of 5 bases. The CDR3 DNA is TGCAGTGCTAGGGACGAAGAGACCCAGTACTTC. This translates into CSARDEETQYF.

In this sample, this clonotype turned up many times. V usage is TRBV2 and J usage is TRBJ2-1; no reliable D call. The CDR3 length is 12 residues. Deletions cut 4 bases from V and 8 bases from J, with 9 bases between. Germline loops: CDR1 SNHLY, CDR2 FYNNEI. As DNA, the CDR3 is TGTGCCAGCAGTGCTCAGTCCGATGAGCAGTTCTTC. This translates into CASSAQSDEQFF.

The sample holds a few counts of this clonotype. The chain uses TRBV19 and TRBJ1-5, with a weak D call TRBD1 (5 bases). Per the germline V gene, CDR1 is LNHDA and CDR2 is SQIVND (reference sequence). The germline V and J ends were trimmed by 4 bases and 1 base, with 14 bases remaining between them. The CDR3 loop spans 16 amino acids. CDR3 DNA: TGTGCCAGTAGTAAATGGGACGGAGGCAGCAATCAGCCCCAGCATTTT. Translating gives CASSKWDGGSNQPQHF.

This clonotype was seen at least ten times. This rearrangement joins TRBV28 to TRBJ1-1; 8 nucleotides line up with TRBD1. The CDR3 sequence is 14 residues long. Germline assignment: CDR1 MDHEN and CDR2 SYDVKM. The junction had 3 bases not matched to a gene; V was cut back by 6 bases and J by 0 bases. This chain's CDR3 is CASRRQGMNTEAFF. The CDR3 DNA is TGTGCCAGCAGGAGACAGGGGATGAACACTGAAGCTTTCTTT.

The chain has TRBV12-5 and TRBJ2-1; 7 positions match TRBD2. Unmatched junction bases numbered 6, after V lost 8 bases and J lost 8 bases. Looked up from germline, CDR1 is LGHNT and CDR2 is FRNRAP. The CDR3 contains 12 residues. The CDR3 region is CASFNAGDEQFF. The DNA of the CDR3 is TGTGCTAGTTTCAATGCGGGAGATGAGCAGTTCTTC.

This clonotype was detected ten times or more. The chain recombines TRBV11-2 with TRBJ2-1, with 13 bases that match TRBD2. V lost 3 bases, J lost 4 bases, and 9 bases stayed unmatched. The length of the CDR3 is 18 residues. Germline V lookup: CDR1 SGHAT, CDR2 FQNNGV. Here the CDR3 DNA reads TGTGCCAGCAGCTTCCAGGGGCGACTAGCGGGGGGATACAATGAGCAGTTCTTC. Its translation: CASSFQGRLAGGYNEQFF.

This clonotype was seen a few times. The CDR3 DNA reads TGTGCCAGCAGTGATCCGGGGTACAATGAGCAGTTCTTC. It is translated as CASSDPGYNEQFF. This chain joins TRBV25-1 and TRBJ2-1, with a possible D match to TRBD2 (5 bases). CDR1 is MGHDK, CDR2 SYGVNS, per germline. Trimming took off 3 bases at V and 4 bases at J, with 7 bases between the two ends. The CDR3 extends over 13 amino acids.

The J gene is TRBJ2-2, the V gene TRBV12-3 or TRBV12-4; D may match TRBD1 or TRBD2 (6 bases each). V dropped 6 bases and J dropped 6 bases, with 17 bases sitting between them. The CDR3 sequence is 15 residues long. This CDR3 is CASSQRGAWAGELFF. The CDR3 coding sequence is TGTGCCAGCAGCCAGAGGGGGGCTTGGGCCGGGGAGCTGTTTTTT.

This clonotype was seen only once. The CDR3 here is CASSPQGLPSYNEQFF. The CDR3 coding sequence is TGTGCCAGCAGCCCGCAGGGACTACCCTCCTACAATGAGCAGTTCTTC. This chain joins TRBV3-1 and TRBJ2-1; 7 bases align to TRBD2. J gave up 0 bases and V 4 bases, and 6 bases lay outside the gene matches. Looked up from germline, CDR1 is LGHDT and CDR2 is YNNKEL (reference sequence). The CDR3 runs 16 residues.

The gene calls are TRBV5-4 and TRBJ2-7; 9 bases fit TRBD1. The CDR3 has 15 amino acids. After removal of 4 bases from V and 0 bases from J, the junction contained 5 bases not matched to a gene. Germline lookup yields CDR1 SGHNT and CDR2 YYREEE (reference sequence). The CDR3 spells CASSPGQGYSYEQYF. CDR3 DNA sequence: TGTGCCAGCAGCCCGGGACAGGGATACTCCTACGAGCAGTACTTC.